These 6 T cell receptor beta chains were sequenced from one sample in a study of blood T cells in healthy people across ages. With a J-beta primer mix and a sample-barcoded 5' primer, a second PCR ran 7 to 11 cycles. TCRdb re-analysed the 5' RACE reads in MiXCR, keeping a single row per CDR3 protein. The sample contains around 1,800,000 distinct CDR3 sequences, 39% of which appear only once. Sequenced: blood. These receptors all come from a human donor in good health.

This clonotype has more than one count but fewer than ten. The V and J genes are TRBV20-1 and TRBJ1-5, with a possible D match to TRBD1 (5 bases). V was pared by 6 bases and J by 0 bases, with 18 bases between. The CDR3 spans 16 residues. Per germline, CDR1 DFQATT and CDR2 SNEGSKA (reference sequence). CDR3 nucleotides: TGCAGTGCCAGCGACAGAGGATTTTATAGCAATCAGCCCCAGCATTTT. Its translation: CSASDRGFYSNQPQHF.

This clonotype came up many times. The J gene is TRBJ2-1, the V gene TRBV9; the match to TRBD2 covers 9 bases. J gave up 3 bases and V 3 bases, and 1 base lay outside the gene matches. The CDR3 has 14 residues. Germline V gene sequence: CDR1 SGDLS, CDR2 YYNGEE. The CDR3, as DNA: TGTGCCAGCAGCGGAGCGGGGGGCTACAATGAGCAGTTCTTC. Its protein product is CASSGAGGYNEQFF.

This clonotype was observed many times. The gene calls are TRBV4-3 and TRBJ1-2; no clear D gene. The CDR3 has 15 amino acids. The germline V gene has CDR1 LGHNA and CDR2 YSLEER. V was clipped by 0 bases and J by 3 bases, with 11 bases between them. The CDR3: CASSQDWADYYGYTF. CDR3 DNA: TGCGCCAGCAGCCAAGATTGGGCAGATTACTATGGCTACACCTTC.

This clonotype has more than one count but fewer than ten. The chain carries TRBV6-6 and TRBJ2-3; possibly TRBD2 for D (6 bases). The V gene lost 7 bases and the J gene lost 5 bases, with 19 bases spanning the gap. The CDR3 runs 15 residues. The V gene's germline CDR1 is MNHNY and CDR2 SVGAGI (reference sequence). The CDR3 region is CASTRLVTNLDTQYF. CDR3 bases: TGTGCCAGCACCCGACTAGTGACTAATTTAGATACGCAGTATTTT.

This clonotype was recorded a few times. This chain's CDR3 is CSAPRDRGYGYTF. The DNA of the CDR3 is TGCAGTGCTCCCCGGGACAGGGGGTATGGCTACACCTTC. The chain is built from TRBV20-1 and TRBJ1-2; TRBD1 matches 11 bases. Germline V CDR1 and CDR2: DFQATT, SNEGSKA (reference sequence). V shed 5 bases and J 5 bases; nucleotides not matched to a gene: 4. This CDR3 contains 13 residues.

This clonotype has a handful of counts. This chain uses TRBV5-6 with TRBJ2-7; 7 bases map to TRBD1. Per germline, CDR1 SGHDT and CDR2 YYEEEE. CDR3 length equals 16 residues. V lost 3 bases to trimming and J lost 6 bases; unmatched junction nucleotides: 15. The CDR3 DNA follows: TGTGCCAGCAGCTCTTCCTACCAAAGGGACAGATCCGAGCAGTACTTC. Protein sequence: CASSSSYQRDRSEQYF.